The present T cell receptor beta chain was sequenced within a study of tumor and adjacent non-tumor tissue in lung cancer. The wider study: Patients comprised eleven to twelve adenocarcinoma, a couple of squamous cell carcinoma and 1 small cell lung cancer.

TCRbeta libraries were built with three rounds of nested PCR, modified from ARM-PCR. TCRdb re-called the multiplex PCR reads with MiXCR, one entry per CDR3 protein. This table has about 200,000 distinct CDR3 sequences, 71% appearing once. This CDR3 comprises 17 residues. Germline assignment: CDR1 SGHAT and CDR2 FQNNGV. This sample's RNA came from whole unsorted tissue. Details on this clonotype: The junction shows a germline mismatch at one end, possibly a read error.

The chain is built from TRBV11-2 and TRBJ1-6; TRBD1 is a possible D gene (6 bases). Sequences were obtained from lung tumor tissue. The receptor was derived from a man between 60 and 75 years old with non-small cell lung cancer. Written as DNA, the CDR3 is TGTGCCAACAGCTCTTCGCAGGGGAGAGGGTATAATTCACCCCTCCACTTT. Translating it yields CANSSSQGRGYNSPLHF.